This T cell receptor beta chain was recorded in a study of cytomegalovirus exposure and HLA in healthy donors. This CDR3 has 15 residues. Germline V CDR1 and CDR2: SGHDT, YYEEEE. The V end was cut by 4 bases, the J end by 4 bases, with 17 bases between. As to this clone: Its cognate antigen is unknown.

This PCR relied on a set of 60 Vbeta primers and 13 Jbeta primers. Using immunoSEQ multiplex PCR, the repertoire was profiled, and TCRdb retains in-frame clones only, with some absent. The table has 100,000 to 150,000 clones, roughly 9% seen once. Notes on the study in general: Sequencing depth roughly uniform across donors was assumed in presence/absence analyses.

Those who donated were healthy bone marrow donors. This clonotype was obtained from a woman in her 40s in good health and CMV-seropositive. This chain connects TRBV5-6 to TRBJ1-1, with D tentatively TRBD1 (5 bases). Sample: PBMCs. The CDR3 DNA sequence: TGTGCCAGCAGCCCTTGGGCAGGGCAGAGCACTGAAGCTTTCTTT. Amino acids: CASSPWAGQSTEAFF.